Detailed here is one T cell receptor beta chain. Its antigen has not been determined. No much larger clonotype is one base removed from it; base qualities were not supplied. At one collaborating source in Seattle, patients were enrolled during active infection and were followed longitudinally through the course of disease. Collaborating institutions collected whole blood in K2EDTA tubes following their own protocols. For TCRbeta analysis, collaborators shipped samples as frozen whole blood, isolated PBMCs, or DNA extracted from either of those sample types. The data derive from a study of blood T cell repertoires in COVID-19 (dated by TCRdb to 2020 to 2022). About the full investigation: Samples covering the acute and convalescent phases of COVID-19 were provided by collaborators in the United States, Italy and Spain. The prospective study material was composed of cDNA or gDNA derived from T cells, B-cell-depleted T cells, or PBMCs. The dataset comprised deeply sampled blood TCRbeta repertoires from subjects exposed to, actively infected with, or recovered from COVID-19. The repertoires were made available in a free public database intended to serve as a resource for research on the immune response to SARS-CoV-2. The samples were drawn from two sources: the first 160 participants of the ongoing ImmuneRACE study, and 1,200 or so subjects contributed by 6 global collaborators. Nearly every sample came with metadata listing a de-identified subject ID, COVID-19 status, age in years and sex. Where HLA class I and class II types were available, the types were taken from metadata supplied by the sample provider, not from assay-based typing. General conclusions and limits of the study: The amount of clinical and demographic metadata varied by source and participant and was provided uncurated.

TCRbeta CDR3 regions were amplified from genomic DNA by means of the immunoSEQ Assay, a bias-controlled multiplex PCR. On the study's bioinformatics: Nucleated cell counts per sample were estimated from amplification of reference gene primers within the assay. To quantify the absolute abundance of each unique TCRbeta CDR3 rearrangement, sequence reads were collapsed and filtered. For each sample, productive Simpson clonality was calculated by taking the square root of Simpson's diversity index across productive rearrangements. What TCRdb holds here is the immuneACCESS table cut down to in-frame rearrangements. Part of the clones is not present; checked against another copy, under half of the missing clones reflect an unresolved V gene, and the others are unexplained. Clone size and V and J calls were adopted from that table, with D and trimming inferred from the DNA. In this sample the table shows 200,000 to 250,000 clones, 85% of which occur a single time. The top ten clonotypes cover around 2.5% of the sample.

The CDR3 measures 14 amino acids from cysteine to phenylalanine. Of all the DNA, just the CDR3 is kept, 42 bases in frame from base 1. CDR1 and CDR2, looked up from the germline V gene, are SNHLY and FYNNEI. The germline ends are 8 bases apart after V is trimmed by 1 base and J by 2 bases. The rearranged segments are TRBV2 and TRBJ2-5, and the D gene may be TRBD1, 5 bases matching. This clonotype was obtained from a woman in her seventies with COVID-19, enrolled during active disease. The specimen sequenced was peripheral blood. Here is the DNA: TGTGCCAGCAGTGAAGTGAGGACACAAGAGACCCAGTACTTC. It codes for CASSEVRTQETQYF.